Listed below are T cell receptor beta chains from one sample, sequenced in a study of blood T cell repertoires in COVID-19. Profiling relied on immunoSEQ multiplex PCR, and the TCRdb table lists in-frame clones only, not all of them. The sample contains about 84,000 clones, more than 90% of which appear only once. Material: peripheral blood. These receptors originate from a human donor with active COVID-19. The donor label of this sample is uncertain. Both conserved end residues are part of each CDR3. The D gene is left open where the match is weak. Rows may omit the clone size; those that give it use once, few, many or a size class.

clone_size j_call d_call v_call cdr3_nt cdr3_aa
. TRBJ1-4 . TRBV4-1 TGCGCCAGCAGCCAAGATAAAAACGCGGGAAGACGTAATGAAAAACTGTTTTTT CASSQDKNAGRRNEKLFF
. TRBJ1-5 TRBD1 TRBV6-4 TGTGCCAGCAGTGTCCGGGACAGGACCAATCAGCCCCAGCATTTT CASSVRDRTNQPQHF
once TRBJ2-1 . TRBV7-2 TGTGCCAGCAGCATTCGGGACTCCGGATTATACAATGAGCAGTTCTTC CASSIRDSGLYNEQFF
. TRBJ2-1 . TRBV9 TGTGCCAGCTCGACCCCGGGGGAGCAGTTCTTC CASSTPGEQFF
. TRBJ2-1 . TRBV10-1 TGCGCCAGCAGCAACAGAGTTTCAAATGAGCAGTTCTTC CASSNRVSNEQFF
. TRBJ1-2 TRBD1 TRBV7-8 TGTGCCAGCAGGGGACAGGGGGTAGGCTACACCTTC CASRGQGVGYTF
. TRBJ2-7 . TRBV7-8 TGTGCCAGCAGTAGGGGGCGGGGCTCCTACGAGCAGTACTTC CASSRGRGSYEQYF
. TRBJ2-5 TRBD2 TRBV7-2 TGTGCCAGCAGCCCAGGCAGTAGCGGGAGGGCCGGAGAGACCCAGTACTTC CASSPGSSGRAGETQYF
once TRBJ2-3 . TRBV6-5 TGTGCCAGCAGCAGCGCAACAGATACGCAGTATTTT CASSSATDTQYF
. TRBJ2-3 TRBD1 TRBV5-1 TGCGCCAGCCAGACAGGGGGCGGGACAGATACGCAGTATTTT CASQTGGGTDTQYF
. TRBJ2-7 TRBD1 TRBV7-2 TGTGCCAGCAGCTTACAGGGGGCAGTAACCTACGAGCAGTACTTC CASSLQGAVTYEQYF
. TRBJ2-3 . TRBV5-1 TGCGCCAGCAGCTCCGGGACTCGCACAGATACGCAGTATTTT CASSSGTRTDTQYF
. TRBJ2-3 TRBD2 TRBV18 TGTGCCAGCTCGGCGGGGGGAGGATCCACAGATACGCAGTATTTT CASSAGGGSTDTQYF
. TRBJ2-3 TRBD2 TRBV15 TGTGCCACCAGCAGAGAGACTCTAGCGGGGGGGGCAGATACGCAGTATTTT CATSRETLAGGADTQYF
. TRBJ1-4 . TRBV15 TGTGCCACCAGCAGAGATGGCGGGGCCACGGGGGAAAAACTGTTTTTT CATSRDGGATGEKLFF
few TRBJ2-5 TRBD2 TRBV14 TGTGCCAGCAGCCAAAGAGTATCTAGCGGGAGGGCGGCAGAGACCCAGTACTTC CASSQRVSSGRAAETQYF
. TRBJ1-1 TRBD1 TRBV19 TGTGCCAGTAAGACCGGACAGGTCAGCACTGAAGCTTTCTTT CASKTGQVSTEAFF
. TRBJ1-2 . TRBV6-1 TGTGCCAGCAGTGAACACACGCCGACAGCTAACTATGGCTACACCTTC CASSEHTPTANYGYTF
. TRBJ2-2 . TRBV7-6 TGTGCCAGCAGCTCCTCTCTAAGGGGGAAAAACCCCGGGGAGCTGTTTTTT CASSSSLRGKNPGELFF
. TRBJ1-5 . TRBV6-5 TGTGCCAGCATTGGTTACTATAGCAATCAGCCCCAGCATTTT CASIGYYSNQPQHF
. TRBJ2-3 TRBD1 TRBV9 TGTGCCAGCAGCGTAGGGACAGGGAGCACAGATACGCAGTATTTT CASSVGTGSTDTQYF
. TRBJ1-1 . TRBV11-2 TGTGCCAGCAGCTTAGCAATTGAAGCTTTCTTT CASSLAIEAFF